These T cell receptor beta chains were read from a single sample in a study of blood T cell repertoires in COVID-19. The table came from immunoSEQ multiplex PCR; TCRdb's copy has only in-frame clones and leaves some out. In the table there are roughly 200,000 clones, more than 80% of which are singletons. Source material: peripheral blood. All receptors derive from a woman aged 55-69 years with acute or convalescent COVID-19. The CDR3 runs from the conserved cysteine through the conserved F or W. D genes are given only for firm matches. Rows give clone size only sometimes, using once, few, many, or a class for an expanded clone.

cdr3_aa	cdr3_nt	clone_size	d_call	v_call	j_call
CATSNRDPTDTQYF	TGTGCCACCAGTAACAGGGATCCCACAGATACGCAGTATTTT	.	.	TRBV24-1	TRBJ2-3
CASSSGPPQGEQFF	TGTGCCAGCAGCTCAGGACCTCCCCAGGGTGAGCAGTTCTTC	.	.	TRBV11-3	TRBJ2-1
CASSLREDGYTF	TGTGCCAGCAGCCTCAGGGAGGATGGCTACACCTTC	once	.	TRBV11-3	TRBJ1-2
CASSSDGGYNYGYTF	TGTGCCAGCAGCTCGGATGGGGGCTATAACTATGGCTACACCTTC	.	.	TRBV6-5	TRBJ1-2
CATSDLRDSLYNEQFF	TGTGCCACCAGTGATCTCCGGGACTCCCTATACAATGAGCAGTTCTTC	few	.	TRBV24-1	TRBJ2-1
CASSPRTGTDTEAFF	TGCGCCAGCAGCCCGCGGACAGGGACGGACACTGAAGCTTTCTTT	few	TRBD1	TRBV5-1	TRBJ1-1
CASSRDRGYEQYF	TGTGCCAGCAGCCGGGACAGGGGTTACGAGCAGTACTTC	.	TRBD1	TRBV7-2	TRBJ2-7
CASKGGQWRSEAFF	TGTGCCAGCAAAGGGGGACAATGGAGATCTGAAGCTTTCTTT	.	.	TRBV28	TRBJ1-1
CASSATGAGEQFF	TGTGCCAGCAGTGCTACAGGGGCCGGCGAGCAGTTCTTC	.	TRBD1	TRBV12-3/TRBV12-4	TRBJ2-1
CSVTSGSGADTQYF	TGCAGCGTCACTAGCGGGAGTGGGGCAGATACGCAGTATTTT	.	TRBD2	TRBV29-1	TRBJ2-3
CASSQDPLGMKDF	TGTGCCAGCAGCCAAGATCCCTTGGGCATGAAGGATTTT	.	.	TRBV14	TRBJ1-5
CASSIQGAKQPQHF	TGTGCCAGTAGTATCCAGGGGGCAAAGCAGCCCCAGCATTTT	.	TRBD1	TRBV19	TRBJ1-5
CASSEQGAHGYTF	TGTGCCAGCAGCGAACAGGGGGCGCATGGCTACACCTTC	.	TRBD1	TRBV9	TRBJ1-2
CAWNAGQGASEAFF	TGTGCCTGGAATGCAGGACAGGGGGCCTCTGAAGCTTTCTTT	.	TRBD1	TRBV30	TRBJ1-1
CASSPQQANTEAFF	TGTGCCAGCTCACCACAACAGGCGAACACTGAAGCTTTCTTT	.	.	TRBV18	TRBJ1-1
CASSPNREDQPQHF	TGTGCCAGCAGTCCTAACAGGGAAGATCAGCCCCAGCATTTT	.	.	TRBV2	TRBJ1-5
CASRAMGQLGEQYF	TGTGCCAGCAGGGCAATGGGACAATTAGGCGAGCAGTACTTC	.	.	TRBV28	TRBJ2-7
CATSRERTSGEHNEQFF	TGTGCCACCAGCAGAGAGCGGACTAGCGGGGAACACAATGAGCAGTTCTTC	.	TRBD2	TRBV15	TRBJ2-1
CASSRSPGDNEQFF	TGTGCCAGCAGCCGATCCCCGGGAGACAATGAGCAGTTCTTC	.	.	TRBV7-3	TRBJ2-1
CATSGRETNQPQHF	TGTGCCACCTCAGGGAGGGAGACCAATCAGCCCCAGCATTTT	.	.	TRBV10-3	TRBJ1-5
CASSPQGAGTEAFF	TGTGCCAGCAGCCCTCAGGGGGCTGGTACTGAAGCTTTCTTT	.	TRBD1	TRBV7-3	TRBJ1-1
CASSPEQGRLYYEQYF	TGTGCCAGTAGTCCCGAACAGGGACGACTTTACTACGAGCAGTACTTC	.	.	TRBV19	TRBJ2-7
CASRERNEQFF	TGTGCCAGCAGGGAGAGGAATGAGCAGTTCTTC	.	.	TRBV6-6	TRBJ2-1
CASSQDGGFGYTF	TGCGCCAGCAGCCAAGATGGAGGGTTTGGCTACACCTTC	.	.	TRBV4-1	TRBJ1-2
CASRTRLGDTQYF	TGTGCCAGTAGGACCCGGCTAGGCGATACGCAGTATTTT	.	.	TRBV19	TRBJ2-3
CASSQAQGGGGYTF	TGTGCCAGCAGCCAAGCACAGGGGGGCGGTGGCTACACCTTC	.	TRBD1	TRBV4-2	TRBJ1-2
CASSTQDRVVAEAFF	TGCGCCAGCAGTACACAAGACAGGGTAGTAGCTGAAGCTTTCTTT	.	TRBD1	TRBV10-2	TRBJ1-1
CASSLLPGVNQPQHF	TGTGCCAGCAGCTTACTGCCGGGGGTAAATCAGCCCCAGCATTTT	once	.	TRBV5-5	TRBJ1-5
CASSIQDGTAEAFF	TGTGCCAGCAGTATACAGGACGGCACGGCTGAAGCTTTCTTT	.	.	TRBV7-2	TRBJ1-1
CASSYRGAGTNEKLFF	TGTGCCAGCAGTTACCGGGGGGCCGGTACTAATGAAAAACTGTTTTTT	.	.	TRBV6-2/TRBV6-3	TRBJ1-4
CASSEGQLQPNSPLHF	TGCGCCAGCAGCGAGGGACAACTCCAACCTAATTCACCCCTCCACTTT	.	.	TRBV5-1	TRBJ1-6
CASSDRTSGGGGWKLFF	TGTGCCAGCAGTGACCGTACTAGCGGGGGAGGAGGATGGAAGCTGTTTTTT	.	TRBD2	TRBV6-1	TRBJ2-2
CASSFQGSAYGYTF	TGTGCCAGCAGCTTTCAGGGGTCGGCATATGGCTACACCTTC	.	.	TRBV5-4	TRBJ1-2
CASSYSSLSAGYTF	TGTGCCAGCAGTTACTCGTCGCTCAGCGCCGGCTACACCTTC	.	.	TRBV6-5	TRBJ1-2
CATSRDDSGPYEQYF	TGTGCCACCAGCAGAGATGATAGCGGTCCCTACGAGCAGTACTTC	few	.	TRBV15	TRBJ2-7
CAISEAGSGNTIYF	TGTGCCATCAGTGAGGCGGGCTCTGGAAACACCATATATTTT	.	.	TRBV10-3	TRBJ1-3
CASSLGARAGTSGRGKTQYF	TGTGCCAGCAGCTTAGGCGCCAGGGCTGGGACTAGCGGGAGGGGAAAGACCCAGTACTTC	once	TRBD2	TRBV7-6	TRBJ2-5
CATSDLTSGSWDTQYF	TGTGCCACCTCCGATCTAACTAGCGGTTCCTGGGATACGCAGTATTTT	few	TRBD2	TRBV24-1	TRBJ2-3
CASSVTDVNTEAFF	TGTGCCAGCAGCGTAACAGACGTGAACACTGAAGCTTTCTTT	.	.	TRBV9	TRBJ1-1
CASSTGGLAGEREQFF	TGCGCCAGCAGCACGGGCGGTCTAGCGGGAGAACGTGAGCAGTTCTTC	.	TRBD2	TRBV5-1	TRBJ2-1
CASNPGTSGNIQYF	TGTGCCAGCAATCCCGGGACATCCGGAAACATTCAGTACTTC	.	.	TRBV2	TRBJ2-4
CASSQDSPNTEAFF	TGCGCCAGCAGCCAGGACAGTCCGAACACTGAAGCTTTCTTT	few	.	TRBV4-1	TRBJ1-1
CAWSSQETQYF	TGTGCCTGGAGCAGTCAAGAGACCCAGTACTTC	few	.	TRBV30	TRBJ2-5
CASRIDRGNSPLHF	TGTGCCAGCAGGATTGACAGGGGGAATTCACCCCTCCACTTT	.	TRBD1	TRBV11-2	TRBJ1-6
CASSLDTWPQHF	TGTGCCAGCAGCTTAGATACTTGGCCCCAGCATTTT	.	.	TRBV7-9	TRBJ1-5
CASSQDRRGNYGYTF	TGTGCCAGCAGCCAAGATCGGAGAGGGAACTATGGCTACACCTTC	few	.	TRBV3-1/TRBV3-2	TRBJ1-2
CASSGGGNNEQFF	TGCGCCAGCAGCGGCGGGGGCAACAATGAGCAGTTCTTC	.	.	TRBV5-1	TRBJ2-1
CASSPLAGVTDTQYF	TGTGCCAGCAGTCCACTAGCGGGAGTAACAGATACGCAGTATTTT	.	TRBD2	TRBV2	TRBJ2-3